The clone carrying this T cell receptor (beta chain) was picked up many times. Its antigen is as yet unknown. Time point denoted: sample taken at primary tumor resection. There were roughly 72 donors, all of them untreated patients with early-stage non-small cell lung cancer. Unsorted whole RNA of tumor, nontumor lung or frozen PBMC was sequenced. The data belong to a study of spatial heterogeneity in lung cancer. Study background: A strong correlation was found between TCR transcript counts in tumor regions and a T cell module score derived from matched bulk RNA-seq. Study-wide points: One measure, the expanded intratumoral alpha and beta TCR count, tracked tumor mutation counts. Alpha chain coverage of tumor T cells was estimated at approximately 6.8%, and beta chain coverage at approximately 13%.

Each CDR3 protein is one row after TCRdb ran MiXCR on the 5' RACE reads. The profile shows about 100,000 distinct CDR3 sequences, about 4.4% of them singletons. Germline V gene lookup returns CDR1 SGHDN and CDR2 FVKESK. CDR3 length equals 14 residues. Trimming removed 4 bases at V and 3 bases at J, with 13 bases between. The sequencing used lung tumor tissue, collected at surgery. The chain is built from TRBV14 and TRBJ2-7; D is unclear. The sequence came from a male donor with early-stage non-small cell lung cancer. The CDR3 reads CASSLSPTGYEQYF. CDR3 nucleotide sequence: TGTGCCAGCAGCCTTAGCCCGACGGGCTACGAGCAGTACTTC.